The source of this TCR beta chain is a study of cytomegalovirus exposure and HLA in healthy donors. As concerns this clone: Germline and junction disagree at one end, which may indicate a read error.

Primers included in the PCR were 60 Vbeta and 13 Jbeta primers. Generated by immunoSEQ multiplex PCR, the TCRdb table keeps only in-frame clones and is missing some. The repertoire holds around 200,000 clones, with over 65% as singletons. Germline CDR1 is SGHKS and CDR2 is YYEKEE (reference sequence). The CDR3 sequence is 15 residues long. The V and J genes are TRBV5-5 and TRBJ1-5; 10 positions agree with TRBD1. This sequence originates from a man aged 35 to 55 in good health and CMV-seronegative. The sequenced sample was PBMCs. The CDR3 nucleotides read TGTGCCAGCAGTTTGGACAGGGGGACGGGCCAGCCCCAGCATTTT. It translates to CASSLDRGTGQPQHF.